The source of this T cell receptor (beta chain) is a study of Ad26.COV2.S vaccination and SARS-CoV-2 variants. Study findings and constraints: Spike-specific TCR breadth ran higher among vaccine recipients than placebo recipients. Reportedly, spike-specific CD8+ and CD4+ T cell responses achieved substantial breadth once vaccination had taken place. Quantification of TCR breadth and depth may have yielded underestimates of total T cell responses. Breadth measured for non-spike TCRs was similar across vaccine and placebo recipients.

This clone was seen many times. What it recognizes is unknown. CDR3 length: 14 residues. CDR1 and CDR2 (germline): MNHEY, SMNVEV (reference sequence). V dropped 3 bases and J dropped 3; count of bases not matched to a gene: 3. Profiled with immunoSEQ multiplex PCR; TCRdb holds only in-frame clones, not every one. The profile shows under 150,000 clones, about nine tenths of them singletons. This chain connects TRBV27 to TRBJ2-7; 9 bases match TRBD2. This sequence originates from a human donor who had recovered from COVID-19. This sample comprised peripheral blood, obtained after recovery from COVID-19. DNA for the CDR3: TGTGCCAGCAGTTTGCGGGGGGGCAGCTACGAGCAGTACTTC. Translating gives CASSLRGGSYEQYF.